This T cell receptor (beta chain) was documented in a study of blood T cell repertoires in COVID-19. Overall study context: In each case, the material was cDNA or gDNA derived from T cells, B-cell-depleted T cells, or PBMCs.

Sequencing was performed with immunoSEQ multiplex PCR; in TCRdb, only in-frame clones are kept and a portion is missing. The sample includes about 360,000 clones, 70% to 85% of them seen just once. The CDR3 consists of 16 residues. V shed 6 bases and J 7 bases; nucleotides not matched to a gene: 10. Germline V gene sequence: CDR1 MNHEY, CDR2 SMNVEV (reference sequence). This TCR was recovered from a human donor with acute or convalescent COVID-19. The donor label of this sample is uncertain. Sample: peripheral blood. The V and J genes are TRBV27 and TRBJ1-6; 9 bases agree with TRBD1. CDR3 in amino acids: CASSSKQGARNSPLHF. CDR3 in DNA: TGTGCCAGCAGCTCTAAACAGGGGGCGAGGAATTCACCCCTCCACTTT.